This TCR beta chain was captured in a study of quantifying T cell responses using KT2 cells. The overall study: cDNA was made from DNase-treated RNA using alpha and beta constant primers.

A single-stranded UMI oligo with SP2 sequence was ligated to cDNA 3' ends. First-round PCR used three to five cycles and beta primers RC1.1 and RC1.2 covering TRBC1 and TRBC2. One entry per CDR3 protein results from TCRdb running MiXCR on the UMI-ligation and nested PCR reads. The table records just under 50,000 distinct CDR3 sequences, roughly 12% of them present only once. The V gene lost 5 bases and the J gene lost 2 bases, with 3 bases spanning the gap. Germline lookup yields CDR1 SQVTM and CDR2 ANQGSEA. The CDR3 contains 10 residues. The sample is PBMC spiked with counted cells of clone KT2. The sample was PBMCs spiked with cells of the T cell clone KT2. The gene calls are TRBV29-1 and TRBJ1-1; D is uncertain. The clonotype was recovered from a human donor. CDR3 bases: TGCAGCGTTCTTAACACTGAAGCTTTCTTT. It translates to CSVLNTEAFF.